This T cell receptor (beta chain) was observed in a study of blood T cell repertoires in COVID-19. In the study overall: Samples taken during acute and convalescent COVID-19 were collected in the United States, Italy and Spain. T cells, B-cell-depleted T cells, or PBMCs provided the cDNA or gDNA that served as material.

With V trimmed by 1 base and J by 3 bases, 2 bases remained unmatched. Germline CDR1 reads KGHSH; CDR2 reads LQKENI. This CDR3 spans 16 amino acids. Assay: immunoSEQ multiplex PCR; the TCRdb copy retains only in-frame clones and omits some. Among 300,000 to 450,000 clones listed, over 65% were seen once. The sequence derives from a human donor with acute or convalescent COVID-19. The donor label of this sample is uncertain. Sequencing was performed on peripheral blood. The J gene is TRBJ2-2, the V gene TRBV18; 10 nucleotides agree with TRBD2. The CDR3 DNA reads TGTGCCAGCTCACCACGTCTAGCGGGAGACACCGGGGAGCTGTTTTTT. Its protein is CASSPRLAGDTGELFF.